Listed here is a single TCR beta chain. Only one count was recorded for this clone. Its antigen remains undetermined. No base-level quality is on record; no much larger clone is a single base apart. The entry originates in a study of cytomegalovirus exposure and HLA in healthy donors listed by TCRdb under 2017. Turning to the overall study: An earlier analysis of approximately 550 of the donors reported about 250 Gb of sequence data and roughly 110 million unique TCR beta sequences from around 200 million T cells. Roughly 300 gigabases of sequencing data and around 90 million unique TCR sequences made up an early release that covered fewer than 650 HLA-typed donors. Of the roughly 400 genotyped donors, about 84% fell in the genetic ancestry cluster associated with self-reported Caucasian donors. The study aimed to test whether cataloging public T cell receptors could reveal signatures of past pathogen exposure. The study profiled the T cell repertoires of hundreds of subjects by immunosequencing and related them to cytomegalovirus serostatus. In addition to the first cohort of roughly 670 subjects, a separate validation cohort of approximately 130 different subjects was used. The study combined high-throughput TCR immunosequencing, statistical association of individual TCRs with disease status, and machine learning to predict cytomegalovirus infection status. To study patterns of TCR occurrence, a later analysis re-analyzed previously published TCR beta repertoires from 500 to 850 donors and added high-resolution HLA genotyping. The later analysis used no new phenotypic data to find candidate immune exposures, relying instead on TCR beta sequences and their occurrence across donors. An earlier analysis of 450 to 750 of the donors used high-throughput TCR beta sequencing to judge whether each TCR beta V gene segment behaved as functional or pseudogenic. Alongside the repertoire data, information on donor age, sex, ethnicity and CMV serostatus was compiled. A later genetic analysis used genome-wide SNP genotypes for 398 of the 666 donors, treating that subset as a discovery cohort. All discovery cohort repertoires had been generated on a single sequencing platform. Both class I and class II loci were covered by HLA typing, at four-digit resolution. Typing coverage differed by locus: A, B, C, DRB1 and DQB1 were typed in roughly 629-640 donors, DQA1 in 500 to 550, DPA1 in over 600, and DPB1 in roughly 450. Because of strong linkage in the cohort, five DR-DQ haplotypes were treated as single units for association and clustering. Across around 400 genotyped donors of the cohort, an average of about 240,000 unique TCR beta nucleotide sequences per donor were sequenced, and roughly 18% of those sequences were non-productive. What the research found in general, with its limitations: Compared with equally common non-associated chains, HLA-associated TCR beta chains in a later analysis were more clonally expanded and had lower generation probabilities. A later analysis reported that several top co-occurrence clusters appeared linked to parvovirus B19, influenza, CMV and Epstein-Barr virus. An association between a missense DCLRE1C variant and V-gene and J-gene trimming of TCR beta chains was found in a later genetic analysis and replicated in an independent cohort. According to a later analysis, most CMV-associated TCR beta chains appeared to be HLA-restricted, and the HLA associations seemed to be driven largely by CMV exposure. Broadly in line with IMGT annotations, most TCR beta V segments showed up in productive rearrangements about 87% or about 30% of the time in an earlier analysis of several hundred of the donors. The sequencing pipeline was judged likely to have produced a cluster of highly shared sequence variants as a technical artifact. In a later genetic analysis, fewer N-insertions in productive TCRs were reported among donors in an Asian-associated ancestry cluster than the approximately 670-donor mean. When HLA alleles, especially DR and DQ, strongly co-occurred, TCR associations were difficult to assign to individual alleles. Most TCR sequences were observed very rarely across donors, whereas some public TCRs were present in many individuals. Because counts were too low, about 18 rarely observed V segments, including chromosome 9 orphons, were left out of the earlier analysis of a few hundred of the donors. Correlated functional status among segregating V segments might be attributable to linkage disequilibrium, but an unknown experimental factor could not be ruled out. At a false discovery rate of 0.05, a later analysis linked around 15,000 TCR beta sequences to specific HLA alleles. The classifier was reported to diagnose cytomegalovirus status with high specificity and sensitivity in both the original cohort and the validation cohort. Because the 87-base-pair reads could not distinguish some IMGT-functional V segments, including TRBV6-2 and TRBV6-3, those segments were excluded. According to the authors, the approach could potentially be generalized to other disease states and immunological phenotypes. A further reported finding was that TCR beta sequences accurately predicted the HLA-A and HLA-B alleles for most subjects in the first cohort. A later analysis found that TCR association rates varied across HLA loci, with DRB1 alleles showing the most associated TCRs and HLA-C alleles the fewest. In vitro tests confirmed that a few of the cytomegalovirus-associated TCR beta chains recognize cytomegalovirus antigens. For the cohort, immune exposure information was limited to CMV serostatus. The presence/absence analyses assumed that sequencing depth was roughly uniform across donors, and that assumption may not be true. The study gave a list of about 150 TCR beta chains associated with cytomegalovirus. This cohort had only TCR beta chains sequenced, and the lack of alpha or paired-chain data limited which features could be detected. Because HLA typing was missing for some donors at each locus, association tests included only the typed subset.

In total, 500 to 700 healthy bone marrow donors made up the cohort. At the time of sampling, all cohort members were nominally healthy, though unrecorded immune exposures were likely present. The donor tested CMV seronegative and was one of the 352 seronegative cohort members. Each donor provided a peripheral blood sample, and peripheral blood mononuclear cells were used for TCR beta sequencing. Genomic DNA extraction from the blood cell samples was performed with the Qiagen DNeasy Blood Extraction Kit. Libraries were built with the immunoSEQ multiplex PCR assay. A mixture of 60 forward primers for TCR Vbeta segments and 13 reverse primers for TCR Jbeta segments was used in the multiplex PCR. The CDR3 region of rearranged TCR beta genes was amplified from genomic DNA by a multiplex PCR assay. The Illumina HiSeq System was used to sequence the amplified TCR beta libraries as 87-base-pair reads. Turning to the authors' computational methods: A later analysis counted approximately 76 million unique TCR beta chains across the 640 or so repertoires, and some 12 million of these chains were shared by at least two donors. A nearest-neighbor algorithm error-corrected the raw reads and collapsed the reads into unique sequences, merging closely related sequences to remove PCR and sequencing errors. V, D and J gene segments were assigned by aligning CDR3 sequences to IMGT reference sequences. For a sequence to be retained, a match of at least six nucleotides to both a V gene segment and a J gene segment was required. A rearrangement was called productive if the CDR3 had no stop codons and remained in frame with V and J, and every other rearrangement was called non-productive. Following IMGT convention, CDR3 was defined as the stretch from the second conserved V-encoded cysteine to the conserved J-encoded phenylalanine. Sequences without an unambiguous match to a single V gene segment were excluded from the earlier analysis of about 600 of the donors. In an earlier analysis of more than 500 of the donors, a V segment was called functional when productive rearrangements were above 56.7%, and segregating when the standard deviation between donors exceeded 5%. A statistical classification framework was developed to diagnose cytomegalovirus status using the catalog of TCR beta chain sequences. In a later analysis, V and J genes were assigned by comparing TCR nucleotide sequences against IMGT/GENE-DB human TR gene sequences. Using the TCRdist pipeline, a later analysis assigned CDR3 sequences along with most-parsimonious VDJ recombination scenarios. In a later analysis, each TCR beta chain was defined by its CDR3 amino acid sequence together with its V-gene family, and reads without a unique V-gene family were excluded. A later analysis removed 500 to 600 highly shared, low-generation-probability nucleotide sequences to deal with suspected cross-contamination and a sequencing artifact. In a later analysis, a clonal expansion index for each public chain was calculated from normalized within-repertoire ranks of inferred template counts. In a later analysis, generation probabilities were computed with a VDJ recombination model fitted to out-of-frame rearrangements, and the resulting probabilities were checked against IGoR. Hypergeometric tests were used in a later analysis to score TCR-TCR, TCR-HLA and TCR-CMV co-occurrence, with a repertoire-size bias correction applied to the TCR pairs. False discovery rates were estimated in a later analysis by permuting HLA or CMV assignments 20 times. In a later analysis, co-occurring TCRs were grouped using DBSCAN, and TCRdist sequence similarity was added for clustering within HLA-allele-positive subsets. Repertoires with fewer than 30,000 or more than 120,000 public chains were left out of co-occurrence clustering, as were five repertoires with anomalous nucleotide sharing. In TCRdb, the immuneACCESS table is reduced to in-frame sequences with V and J assigned. These tables do not hold every clone; where another copy was compared, an unresolved V gene accounts for under half, and the others remain unexplained. For V, J and clone size, that table is used; D and trimming come from the DNA. The sample table shows approximately 220,000 clones, and less than 85% are seen once. The ten largest clones represent 0.55% to 0.75% of the sample.

The CDR3 goes from the cysteine to the phenylalanine over 15 residues. CDR3 DNA is the only sequence kept; it has 45 bases, read in frame from the first base. The germline V and J ends show losses of 3 bases and 7 bases respectively, and no gene match explains 13 bases of the junction. Sequences SGHRS (CDR1) and YFSETQ (CDR2) are obtained from the germline V gene. This clonotype was sampled from a man aged 18 to 30 in good health and CMV-seronegative. The source material was PBMCs. The chain employs TRBV5-1 and TRBJ2-7, with 7 middle bases fitting TRBD1. The nucleotide sequence reads as follows: TGCGCCAGCAGCTCGGGACAGAGCTCCTACGTAGAGCAGTACTTC. Its coded protein is CASSSGQSSYVEQYF.